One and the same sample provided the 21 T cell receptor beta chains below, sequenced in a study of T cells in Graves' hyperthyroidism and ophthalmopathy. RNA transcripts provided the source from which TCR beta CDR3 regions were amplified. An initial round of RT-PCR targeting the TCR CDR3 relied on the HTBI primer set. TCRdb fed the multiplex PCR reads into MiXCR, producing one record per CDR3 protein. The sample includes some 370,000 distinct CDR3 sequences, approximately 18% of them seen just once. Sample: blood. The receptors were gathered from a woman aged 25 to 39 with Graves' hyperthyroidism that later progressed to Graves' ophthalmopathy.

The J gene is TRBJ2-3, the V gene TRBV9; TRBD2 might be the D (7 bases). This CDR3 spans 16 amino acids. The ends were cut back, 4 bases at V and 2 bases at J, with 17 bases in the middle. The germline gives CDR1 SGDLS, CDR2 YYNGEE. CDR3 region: CASSYGRGAHTDTQYF. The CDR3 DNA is TGTGCCAGCAGCTACGGACGGGGGGCACACACAGATACGCAGTATTTT.

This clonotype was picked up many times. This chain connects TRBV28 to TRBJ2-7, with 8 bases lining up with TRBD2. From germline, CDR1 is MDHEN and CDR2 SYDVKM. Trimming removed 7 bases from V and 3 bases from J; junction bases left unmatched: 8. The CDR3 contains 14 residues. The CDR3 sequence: CASTSGGKGYEQYF. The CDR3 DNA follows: TGTGCCAGCACCTCGGGGGGGAAAGGCTACGAGCAGTACTTC.

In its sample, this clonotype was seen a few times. The CDR3 region is CASSQGQAAPYEQYV. The CDR3 DNA reads TGTGCCAGCAGCCAGGGGCAGGCGGCTCCCTACGAGCAGTACGTC. V is TRBV3-1 and J is TRBJ2-7, with D possibly being TRBD1 (5 bases). The germline gives CDR1 LGHDT, CDR2 YNNKEL (reference sequence). The CDR3 runs 15 residues. V was trimmed by 3 bases and J by 2 bases, leaving 14 bases between them.

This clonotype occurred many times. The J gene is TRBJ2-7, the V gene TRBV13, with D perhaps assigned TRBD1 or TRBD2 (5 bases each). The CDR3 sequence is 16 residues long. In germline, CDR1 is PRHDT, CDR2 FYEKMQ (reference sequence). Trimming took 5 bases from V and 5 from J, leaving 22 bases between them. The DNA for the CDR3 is TGTGCCAGCAGCCAATATACCGGGACCATGGACCACGAGCAGTACTTC. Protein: CASSQYTGTMDHEQYF.

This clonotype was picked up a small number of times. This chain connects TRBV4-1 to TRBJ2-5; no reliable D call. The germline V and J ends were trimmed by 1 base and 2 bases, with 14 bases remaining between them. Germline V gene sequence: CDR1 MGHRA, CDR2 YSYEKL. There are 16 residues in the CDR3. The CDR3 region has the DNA TGCGCCAGCAGCCAAGGGGCGCACCTTAGGCAAGAGACCCAGTACTTC. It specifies CASSQGAHLRQETQYF.

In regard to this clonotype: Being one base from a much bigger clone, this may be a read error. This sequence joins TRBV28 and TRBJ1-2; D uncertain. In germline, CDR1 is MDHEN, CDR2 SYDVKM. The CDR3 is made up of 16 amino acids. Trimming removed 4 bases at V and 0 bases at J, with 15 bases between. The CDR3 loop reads CASSSEGQKANYGYTF. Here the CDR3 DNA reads TGTGCCAGCAGTTCTGAAGGGCAGAAAGCTAACTATGGCTACACCTTC.

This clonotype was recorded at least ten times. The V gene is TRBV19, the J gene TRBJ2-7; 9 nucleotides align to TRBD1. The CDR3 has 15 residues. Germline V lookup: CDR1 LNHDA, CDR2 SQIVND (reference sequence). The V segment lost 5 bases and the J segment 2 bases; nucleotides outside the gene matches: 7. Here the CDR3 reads CASSPGTGITYEQYF. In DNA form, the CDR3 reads TGTGCCAGTAGTCCAGGGACAGGGATAACCTACGAGCAGTACTTC.

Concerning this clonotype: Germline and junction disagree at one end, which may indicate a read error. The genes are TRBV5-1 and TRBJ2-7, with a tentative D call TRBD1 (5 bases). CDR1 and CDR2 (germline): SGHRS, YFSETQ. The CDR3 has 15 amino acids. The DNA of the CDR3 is TGTGCCAGCAGCTTAGAGACAGCTCCAACCTACGAGCAGTACTTC. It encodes CASSLETAPTYEQYF.

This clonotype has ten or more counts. CDR3 DNA: TGTGCCACCAGCCGCATCCTAGGAGCAGATCAGACCCAGTACTTC. Protein: CATSRILGADQTQYF. This chain joins TRBV15 and TRBJ2-5; D not resolved. Germline values: CDR1 LNHNV, CDR2 YYDKDF (reference sequence). The CDR3 sequence is 15 residues long. Trimming removed 5 bases from V and 6 bases from J, with 19 bases in between.

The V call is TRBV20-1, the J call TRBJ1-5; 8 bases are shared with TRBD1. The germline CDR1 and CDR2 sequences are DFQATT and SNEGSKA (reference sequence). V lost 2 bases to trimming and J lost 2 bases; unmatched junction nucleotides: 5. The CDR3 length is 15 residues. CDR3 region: CSARTLTGGNQPQHF. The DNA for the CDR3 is TGCAGTGCTAGAACACTGACAGGGGGCAATCAGCCCCAGCATTTT.

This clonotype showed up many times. The CDR3 DNA sequence: TGTGCCAGCAGTACGGGACTAGCGGGGAATGAGCAGTTCTTC. Amino acid sequence: CASSTGLAGNEQFF. The rearrangement joins TRBV12-3 or TRBV12-4 to TRBJ2-1, with 13 bases fitting TRBD2. With V trimmed by 5 bases and J by 7 bases, 2 bases remained unmatched. This CDR3 comprises 14 residues.

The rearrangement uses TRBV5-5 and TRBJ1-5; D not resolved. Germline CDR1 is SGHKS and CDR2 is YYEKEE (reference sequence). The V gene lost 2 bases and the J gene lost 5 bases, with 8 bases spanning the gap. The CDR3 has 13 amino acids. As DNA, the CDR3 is TGTGCCAGCAGCTTCCGGTTAGATCAGCCCCAGCATTTT. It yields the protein CASSFRLDQPQHF. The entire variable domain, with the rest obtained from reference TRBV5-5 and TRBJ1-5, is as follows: DAGVTQSPTHLIKTRGQQVTLRCSPISGHKSVSWYQQVLGQGPQFIFQYYEKEERGRGNFPDRFSARQFPNYSSELNVNALLLGDSALYLCASSFRLDQPQHFGDGTRLSIL.

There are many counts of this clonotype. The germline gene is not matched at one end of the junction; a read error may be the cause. The CDR3 protein is CSVEEITGERSYGYTF. The CDR3 DNA reads as TGCAGCGTCGAAGAAATAACAGGGGAACGGAGCTATGGCTACACCTTC. The V gene is TRBV29-1, the J gene TRBJ1-2; TRBD1 aligns across 7 bases. The CDR3 has 16 residues. Germline lookup yields CDR1 SQVTM and CDR2 ANQGSEA.

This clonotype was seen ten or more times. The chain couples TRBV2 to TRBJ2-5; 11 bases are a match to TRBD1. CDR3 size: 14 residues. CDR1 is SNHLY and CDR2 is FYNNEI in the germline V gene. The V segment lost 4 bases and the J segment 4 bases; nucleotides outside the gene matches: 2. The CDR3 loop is CASSGTGGGETQYF. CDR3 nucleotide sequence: TGTGCCAGCAGTGGGACAGGGGGCGGAGAGACCCAGTACTTC.

DNA for the CDR3: TGTGCCAGCAGAGGACAGAGCACAGATACGCAGTATTTT. Translated: CASRGQSTDTQYF. The chain joins TRBV5-6 to TRBJ2-3; the D gene is possibly TRBD1 (6 bases). Germline V gene sequence: CDR1 SGHDT, CDR2 YYEEEE. V shed 5 bases and J shed 0 bases, with 7 bases lying between them. This CDR3 has 13 residues.

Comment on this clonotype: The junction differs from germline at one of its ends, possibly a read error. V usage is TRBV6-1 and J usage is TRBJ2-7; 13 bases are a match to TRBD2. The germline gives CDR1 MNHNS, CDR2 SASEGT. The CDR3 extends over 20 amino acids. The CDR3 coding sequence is TGTGGCAGCAGTGAAGGCGTAGGACTAGCGGGGGTGATGACAAGCTACGAGCAGTACTTC. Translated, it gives CGSSEGVGLAGVMTSYEQYF.

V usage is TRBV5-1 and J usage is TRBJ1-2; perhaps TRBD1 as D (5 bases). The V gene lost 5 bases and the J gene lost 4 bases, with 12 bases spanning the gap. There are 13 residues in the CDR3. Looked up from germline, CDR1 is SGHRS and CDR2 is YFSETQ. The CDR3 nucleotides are TGCGCCAGCAGTCCGGGGGTTGGCTATGGCTACACCTTC. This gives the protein CASSPGVGYGYTF.

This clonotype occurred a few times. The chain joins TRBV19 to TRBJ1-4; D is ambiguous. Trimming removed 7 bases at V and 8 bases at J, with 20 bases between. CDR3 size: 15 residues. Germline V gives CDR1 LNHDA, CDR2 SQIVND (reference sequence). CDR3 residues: CASTTAEGGSEKLFF. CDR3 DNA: TGTGCCAGTACTACAGCAGAGGGAGGTTCGGAAAAACTGTTTTTT. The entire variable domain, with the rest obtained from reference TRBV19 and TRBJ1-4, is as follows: DGGITQSPKYLFRKEGQNVTLSCEQNLNHDAMYWYRQDPGQGLRLIYYSQIVNDFQKGDIAEGYSVSREKKESFPLTVTSAQKNPTAFYLCASTTAEGGSEKLFFGSGTQLSVL.

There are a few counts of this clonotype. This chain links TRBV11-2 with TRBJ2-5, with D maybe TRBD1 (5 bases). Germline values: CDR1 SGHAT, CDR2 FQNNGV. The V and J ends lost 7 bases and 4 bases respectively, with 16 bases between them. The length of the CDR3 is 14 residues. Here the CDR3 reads CASTSNSGPETQYF. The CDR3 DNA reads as TGTGCCAGCACCTCGAATTCAGGGCCAGAGACCCAGTACTTC.

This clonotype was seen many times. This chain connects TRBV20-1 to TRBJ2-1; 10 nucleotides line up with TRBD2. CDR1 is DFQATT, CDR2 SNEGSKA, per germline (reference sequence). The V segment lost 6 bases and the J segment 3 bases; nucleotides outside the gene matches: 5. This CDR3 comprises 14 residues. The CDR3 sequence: CSAKRGGNYNEQFF. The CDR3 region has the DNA TGCAGTGCCAAGCGGGGGGGAAACTACAATGAGCAGTTCTTC.

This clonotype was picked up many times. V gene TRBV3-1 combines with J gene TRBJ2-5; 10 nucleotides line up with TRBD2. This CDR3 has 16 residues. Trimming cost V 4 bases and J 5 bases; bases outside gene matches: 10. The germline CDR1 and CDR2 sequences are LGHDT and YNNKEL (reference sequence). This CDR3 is CASSLSGLAGVETQYF. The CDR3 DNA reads TGTGCCAGCAGCCTATCGGGGCTAGCGGGAGTGGAGACCCAGTACTTC.